This T cell receptor beta chain was obtained from a study of cytomegalovirus exposure and HLA in healthy donors. Clones were sequenced by immunoSEQ multiplex PCR, and TCRdb holds only the in-frame ones, with some missing. The sample lists about 170,000 clones; nearly 90% were seen once. The CDR3 has 15 amino acids. The V gene's germline CDR1 is SGHRS and CDR2 YFSETQ. Trimming removed 3 bases from V and 4 bases from J; junction bases left unmatched: 6. The specimen was PBMCs. The chain is built from TRBV5-1 and TRBJ2-7; 11 nucleotides match TRBD2. The clonotype comes from a woman aged 18-35 years in good health and CMV-seropositive. The CDR3 DNA follows: TGCGCCAGCAGCTATGGACTAGCGGGCGAGTACGAGCAGTACTTC. Translated, it gives CASSYGLAGEYEQYF.